This record looks at one TCR beta chain sequence and its context. Its antigen is still unknown. No base-level quality is on record; no much larger clone is a single base apart. The sample is drawn from a study of T cell repertoires in cytomegalovirus infection (dated by TCRdb to 2018 to 2020). About the full investigation: The HLA type of each donor mattered for the analysis, because public TCR beta signatures pointed to carriage of CMV infection along with the matching HLA type. The paper's findings and limits, for the study overall: In both this cohort and an independent approximately 350-donor cohort, the cumulative frequency of public TCR beta family members distinguished carriers of CMV infection plus the relevant HLA type. In the ex vivo response, HLA-C-restricted CMV-specific TCR beta clonotypes were dominant, and in two of eight donors the single most frequent clonotype came from this HLA-C-restricted group.

From a lookup of the germline V gene, CDR1 and CDR2 are MNHEY and SVGEGT. The CDR3 measures 14 amino acids from cysteine to phenylalanine. The read is trimmed to its CDR3 DNA, 42 bases read in frame from base 1. V is cut by 6 bases and J by 1 base, and the space between the germline ends is 9 bases. The reads were generated on an Illumina HiSeq 1500. Using fastp trimming at Q25 and MiXCR clonotype assembly, TCRdb reanalyzed the public sequencing data and kept in-frame beta chains. Each CDR3 protein appears once, grouped with its most common genes and DNA. The sample yields 300,000 or so distinct CDR3 sequences; 20% to 30% were counted once. The ten largest account for about 15% of the sample.

The sequencing sample was made of PBMCs. In this chain, TRBV6-2 or TRBV6-3 is recombined with TRBJ2-2; a weak D assignment points to TRBD1 (6 bases agree). The receptor comes from a human donor in good health (CMV status not recorded). Some clones in this sample may be carry-over from other donors' samples. The DNA reads as follows: TGTGCCAGCAGGAAGACAGGGAACACCGGGGAGCTGTTTTTT. Its protein is CASRKTGNTGELFF.